The 15 T cell receptor beta chains in this list originate from one sample, sequenced in a study of OX40 agonist ivuxolimab in advanced cancers. Clones were read by immunoSEQ multiplex PCR, and TCRdb kept only the in-frame ones, dropping some. The table includes roughly 20,000 clones, about 83% detected once. The sequences come from CD4+ or CD8+ T cells sorted from blood, collected in a trial of the OX40 agonist ivuxolimab. These TCRs come from an adult with an advanced solid tumor such as melanoma, head and neck, liver or kidney cancer.

This rearrangement joins TRBV5-1 to TRBJ2-7, with D hard to call. Germline V lookup: CDR1 SGHRS, CDR2 YFSETQ. There are 11 residues in the CDR3. Trimming cost V 5 bases and J 3 bases, with 6 bases left between them. CDR3 nucleotide sequence: TGCGCCAGCAGAGAAAGCTACGAGCAGTACTTC. Residues: CASRESYEQYF.

The rearrangement uses TRBV7-2 and TRBJ2-1; possible D gene TRBD1, 6 bases. From germline, CDR1 is SGHTA and CDR2 FQGNSA. Trimming took off 1 base at V and 3 bases at J, with 7 bases between the two ends. CDR3 length: 14 residues. CDR3: CASSLVDSYNEQFF. The CDR3 nucleotides read TGTGCCAGCAGCTTAGTGGACAGCTACAATGAGCAGTTCTTC.

The chain uses TRBV27 and TRBJ2-1; D may be TRBD1 (6 bases). Trimming stripped 3 bases from V and 8 bases from J, with 11 bases between. The length of the CDR3 is 13 residues. From germline, CDR1 is MNHEY and CDR2 SMNVEV (reference sequence). The CDR3 sequence is CASSLRGIYEQFF. The CDR3 DNA follows: TGTGCCAGCAGTTTGAGGGGGATCTATGAGCAGTTCTTC.

This clone was observed a single time. This sequence joins TRBV11-3 and TRBJ2-1, with unresolved D. The germline V gene has CDR1 SGHNT and CDR2 YENEEA. With 5 bases removed from V and 7 bases from J, the gap between germline ends came to 12 bases. The CDR3 runs to 13 residues. The DNA for the CDR3 is TGTGCCAGCAGCCCGGAGAATTTGAATGAGCAGTTCTTC. Translated, it gives CASSPENLNEQFF.

This rearrangement joins TRBV4-2 to TRBJ2-5; tentatively, D is TRBD1 or TRBD2 (5 bases each). Per germline, CDR1 LGHNA and CDR2 YNFKEQ. The CDR3 sequence is 13 residues long. V was clipped by 4 bases and J by 7 bases, with 13 bases between them. The CDR3 sequence is CASSLATTGTQYF. DNA of the CDR3: TGTGCCAGCAGCCTAGCGACTACAGGGACCCAGTACTTC.

This chain uses TRBV4-1 with TRBJ2-7; unclear D gene. The CDR3 is 12 amino acids. The germline V gene has CDR1 MGHRA and CDR2 YSYEKL. The V and J ends lost 1 base and 4 bases respectively, with 5 bases between them. CDR3 residues: CASSQVGYEQYF. The DNA for the CDR3 is TGCGCCAGCAGCCAAGTTGGGTACGAGCAGTACTTC.

The chain has TRBV7-6 and TRBJ1-1; TRBD1 aligns across 8 bases. The CDR3 runs to 16 residues. Losses at the gene ends were 5 bases for V and 1 base for J; bases not matched to a gene: 9. CDR1 and CDR2 from the germline V gene are SGHVS and FNYEAQ. DNA of the CDR3: TGTGCCAGCAGCAACGTCGCAGGGGGCCAGAACACTGAAGCTTTCTTT. Translation: CASSNVAGGQNTEAFF.

This chain links TRBV7-8 with TRBJ1-3; D remains unclear. V lost 4 bases to trimming and J lost 0 bases, with 7 bases between them. The CDR3 extends over 14 amino acids. Germline-derived CDR1 and CDR2 are SGHVS and FQNEAQ. CDR3 sequence: CASSSIYSGNTIYF. The DNA of the CDR3 is TGTGCCAGCAGCTCGATTTACTCTGGAAACACCATATATTTT.

The chain couples TRBV9 to TRBJ1-2; perhaps TRBD1 as D (5 bases). CDR3 size: 9 residues. Trimming cost V 7 bases and J 8 bases, with 6 bases left between them. Germline lookup yields CDR1 SGDLS and CDR2 YYNGEE. The chain's CDR3 is CASGGGYTF. The CDR3 nucleotides read TGTGCCAGCGGGGGAGGCTACACCTTC.

The rearrangement uses TRBV7-9 and TRBJ2-1; D call uncertain. Deletions cut 7 bases from V and 8 bases from J, with 15 bases between. This CDR3 has 13 residues. The germline V gene has CDR1 SEHNR and CDR2 FQNEAQ (reference sequence). The CDR3 nucleotides read TGTGCCAGCAACCCGGACCCCATGTATGAGCAGTTCTTC. It specifies CASNPDPMYEQFF.

The V and J genes are TRBV2 and TRBJ2-1; D gene uncertain. Looked up from germline, CDR1 is SNHLY and CDR2 is FYNNEI. Trimming left V 4 bases short and J 2 bases short, with 12 bases between. The CDR3 sequence is 15 residues long. For the CDR3, the DNA is TGTGCCAGCAGTGCTAACCCTGGGGCCTACAATGAGCAGTTCTTC. Translation gives CASSANPGAYNEQFF.

The chain carries TRBV28 and TRBJ1-5; D is unresolved. Trimming took 3 bases from V and 0 from J, leaving 9 bases between them. This CDR3 region has 15 residues. Germline CDR1 MDHEN, CDR2 SYDVKM. This CDR3 reads CASSLGLYSNQPQHF. In nucleotides, the CDR3 is TGTGCCAGCAGTTTGGGTCTTTATAGCAATCAGCCCCAGCATTTT.

This clone was observed once. The V gene is TRBV13, the J gene TRBJ1-1, with a weak D call TRBD1 (6 bases). Per the germline V gene, CDR1 is PRHDT and CDR2 is FYEKMQ (reference sequence). V lost 1 base, J lost 5 bases, and 11 bases lay in between. CDR3 length equals 14 residues. CDR3 DNA sequence: TGTGCCAGCAGCTTAGAATCGGGGGCGACTGAAGCTTTCTTT. Its translation: CASSLESGATEAFF.

The CDR3 spells CASSYSEAYEQYF. The CDR3 DNA is TGTGCCAGCAGTTACTCGGAAGCTTACGAGCAGTACTTC. The chain joins TRBV6-5 to TRBJ2-7; D is uncertain. The V gene lost 0 bases and the J gene lost 4 bases, with 7 bases spanning the gap. This CDR3 is built from 13 residues. Per germline, CDR1 MNHEY and CDR2 SVGAGI.

The rearrangement joins TRBV11-3 to TRBJ2-1, with 8 bases aligning to TRBD2. This CDR3 spans 17 amino acids. Trimming at V came to 0 bases and at J to 5 bases, leaving 9 bases not matched to a gene. Germline V gene data show CDR1 as SGHNT and CDR2 as YENEEA. CDR3 sequence: CASSLEPAGGPDNEQFF. The CDR3 DNA reads as TGTGCCAGCAGCTTAGAGCCCGCGGGGGGCCCCGACAATGAGCAGTTCTTC.